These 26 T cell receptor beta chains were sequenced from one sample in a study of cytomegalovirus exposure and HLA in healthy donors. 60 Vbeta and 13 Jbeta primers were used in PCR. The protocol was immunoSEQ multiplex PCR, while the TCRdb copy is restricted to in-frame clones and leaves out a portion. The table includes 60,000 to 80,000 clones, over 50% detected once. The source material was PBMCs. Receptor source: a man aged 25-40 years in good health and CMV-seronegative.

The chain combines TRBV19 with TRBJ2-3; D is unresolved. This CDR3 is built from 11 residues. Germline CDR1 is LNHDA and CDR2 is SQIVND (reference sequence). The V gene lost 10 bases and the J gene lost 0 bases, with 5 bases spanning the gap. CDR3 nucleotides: TGTGCCACGGTAAGCACAGATACGCAGTATTTT. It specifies CATVSTDTQYF.

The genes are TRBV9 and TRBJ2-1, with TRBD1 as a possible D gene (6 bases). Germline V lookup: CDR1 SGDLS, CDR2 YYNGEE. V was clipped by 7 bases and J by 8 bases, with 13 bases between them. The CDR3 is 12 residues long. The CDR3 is CASGFDRHEQFF. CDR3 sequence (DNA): TGTGCCAGCGGATTTGACAGGCATGAGCAGTTCTTC.

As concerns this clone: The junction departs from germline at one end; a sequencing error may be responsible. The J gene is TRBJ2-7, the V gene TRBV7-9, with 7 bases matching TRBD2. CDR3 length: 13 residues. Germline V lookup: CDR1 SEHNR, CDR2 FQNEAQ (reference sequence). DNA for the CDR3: TGTGCCAGCAGCAGCGGGACGGGAGACGAGGGACACTTC. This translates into CASSSGTGDEGHF.

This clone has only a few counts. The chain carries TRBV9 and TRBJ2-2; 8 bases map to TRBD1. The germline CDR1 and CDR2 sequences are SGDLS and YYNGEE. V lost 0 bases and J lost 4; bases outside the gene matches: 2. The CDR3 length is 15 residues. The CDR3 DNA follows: TGTGCCAGCAGCGTAGCCCAGGGGGCCACCGGGGAGCTGTTTTTT. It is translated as CASSVAQGATGELFF.

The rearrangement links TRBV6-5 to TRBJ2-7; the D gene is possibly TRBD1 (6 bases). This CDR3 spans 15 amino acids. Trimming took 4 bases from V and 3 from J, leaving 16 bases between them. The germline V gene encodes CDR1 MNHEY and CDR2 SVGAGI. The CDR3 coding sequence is TGTGCCAGCAGTTCTCGGACAGCAACGGTCTACGAGCAGTACTTC. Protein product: CASSSRTATVYEQYF.

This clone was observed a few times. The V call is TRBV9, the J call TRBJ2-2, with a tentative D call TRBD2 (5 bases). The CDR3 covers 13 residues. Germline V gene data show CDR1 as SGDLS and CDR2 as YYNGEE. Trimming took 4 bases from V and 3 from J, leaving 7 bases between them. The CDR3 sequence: CASSSDYTGELFF. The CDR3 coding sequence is TGTGCCAGCAGCTCGGACTACACCGGGGAGCTGTTTTTT.

The CDR3 region is CASRSSGGPTGELFF. CDR3 nucleotide sequence: TGTGCCAGCAGATCTTCGGGGGGGCCGACCGGGGAGCTGTTTTTT. The rearrangement joins TRBV7-8 to TRBJ2-2, with 8 bases that match TRBD2. The junction had 8 bases not matched to a gene; V was cut back by 6 bases and J by 5 bases. Germline values: CDR1 SGHVS, CDR2 FQNEAQ. The CDR3 covers 15 residues.

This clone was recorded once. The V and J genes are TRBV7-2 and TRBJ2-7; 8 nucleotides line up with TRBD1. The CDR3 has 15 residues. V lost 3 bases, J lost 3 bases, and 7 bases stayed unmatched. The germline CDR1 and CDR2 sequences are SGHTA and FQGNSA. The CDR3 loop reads CASSFLRGRDYEQYF. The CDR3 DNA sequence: TGTGCCAGCAGCTTCCTCAGGGGGCGAGACTACGAGCAGTACTTC.

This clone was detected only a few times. The CDR3 here is CASRGDRGRGETQYF. In DNA form, the CDR3 reads TGTGCCAGCAGGGGGGACAGGGGGCGCGGGGAGACCCAGTACTTC. The chain is built from TRBV6-5 and TRBJ2-5; TRBD1 agrees at 12 bases. The V and J ends lost 6 bases and 5 bases, in that order; junction bases with no gene match: 7. CDR3 size: 15 residues. Germline V gene lookup returns CDR1 MNHEY and CDR2 SVGAGI.

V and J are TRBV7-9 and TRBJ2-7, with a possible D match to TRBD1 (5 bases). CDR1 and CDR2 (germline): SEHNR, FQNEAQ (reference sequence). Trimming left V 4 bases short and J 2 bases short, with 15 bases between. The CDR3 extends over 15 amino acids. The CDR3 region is CASSYAQSGTYEQYF. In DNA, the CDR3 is TGTGCCAGCAGCTATGCCCAGTCAGGGACCTACGAGCAGTACTTC.

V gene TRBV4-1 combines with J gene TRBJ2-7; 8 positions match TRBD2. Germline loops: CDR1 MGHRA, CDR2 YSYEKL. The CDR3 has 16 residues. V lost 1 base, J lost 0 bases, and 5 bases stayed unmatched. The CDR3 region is CASSQGLAPSSYEQYF. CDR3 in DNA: TGCGCCAGCAGCCAAGGACTAGCGCCAAGCTCCTACGAGCAGTACTTC.

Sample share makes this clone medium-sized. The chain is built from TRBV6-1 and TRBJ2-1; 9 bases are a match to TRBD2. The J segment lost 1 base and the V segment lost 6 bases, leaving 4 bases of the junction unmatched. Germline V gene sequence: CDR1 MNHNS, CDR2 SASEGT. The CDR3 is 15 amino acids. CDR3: CASSLSGGSYNEQFF. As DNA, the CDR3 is TGTGCCAGCAGCCTTAGCGGGGGTTCCTACAATGAGCAGTTCTTC.

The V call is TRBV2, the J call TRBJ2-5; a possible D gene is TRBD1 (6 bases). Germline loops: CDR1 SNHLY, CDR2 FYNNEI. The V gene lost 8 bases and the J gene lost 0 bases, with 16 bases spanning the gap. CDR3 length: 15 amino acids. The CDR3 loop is CASLDQGTNQETQYF. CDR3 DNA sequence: TGTGCCAGCCTTGACCAGGGGACAAACCAAGAGACCCAGTACTTC.

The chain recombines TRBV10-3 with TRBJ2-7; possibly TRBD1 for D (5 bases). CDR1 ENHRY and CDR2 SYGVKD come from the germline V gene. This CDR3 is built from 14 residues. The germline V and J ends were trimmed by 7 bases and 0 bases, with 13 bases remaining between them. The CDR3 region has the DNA TGTGCCATCACCAACGACAGCCACTCCTACGAGCAGTACTTC. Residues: CAITNDSHSYEQYF.

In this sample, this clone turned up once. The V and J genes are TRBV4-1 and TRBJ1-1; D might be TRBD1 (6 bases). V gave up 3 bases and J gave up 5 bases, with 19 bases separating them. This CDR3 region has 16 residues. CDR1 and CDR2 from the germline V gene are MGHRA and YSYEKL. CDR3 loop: CASSHVRTAPRTEAFF. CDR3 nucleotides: TGCGCCAGCAGCCATGTTCGGACAGCGCCGAGGACTGAAGCTTTCTTT.

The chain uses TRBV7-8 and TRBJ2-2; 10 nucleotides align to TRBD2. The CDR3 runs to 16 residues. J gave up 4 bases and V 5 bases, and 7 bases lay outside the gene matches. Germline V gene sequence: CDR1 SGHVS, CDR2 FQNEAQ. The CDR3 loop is CASSHPQRGGTGELFF. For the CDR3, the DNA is TGTGCCAGCAGCCATCCCCAGCGGGGGGGCACCGGGGAGCTGTTTTTT.

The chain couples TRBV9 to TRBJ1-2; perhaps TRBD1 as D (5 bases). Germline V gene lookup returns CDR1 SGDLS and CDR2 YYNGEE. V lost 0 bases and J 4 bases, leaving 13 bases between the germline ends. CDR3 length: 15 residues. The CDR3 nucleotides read TGTGCCAGCAGCGTAGCTACAGGTGGCTTCTATGGCTACACCTTC. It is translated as CASSVATGGFYGYTF.

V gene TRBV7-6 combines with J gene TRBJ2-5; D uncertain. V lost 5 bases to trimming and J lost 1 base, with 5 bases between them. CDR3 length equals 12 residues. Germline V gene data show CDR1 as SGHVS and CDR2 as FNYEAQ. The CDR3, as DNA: TGTGCCAGCAGCCCACTCCAAGAGACCCAGTACTTC. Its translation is CASSPLQETQYF.

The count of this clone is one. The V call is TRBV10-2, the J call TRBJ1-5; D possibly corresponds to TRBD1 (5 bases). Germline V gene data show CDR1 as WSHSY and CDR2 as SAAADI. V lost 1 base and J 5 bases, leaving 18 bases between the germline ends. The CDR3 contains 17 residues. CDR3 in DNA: TGCGCCAGCAGTGAGTATGCGGGGCTCTCGATTTATCAGCCCCAGCATTTT. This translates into CASSEYAGLSIYQPQHF.

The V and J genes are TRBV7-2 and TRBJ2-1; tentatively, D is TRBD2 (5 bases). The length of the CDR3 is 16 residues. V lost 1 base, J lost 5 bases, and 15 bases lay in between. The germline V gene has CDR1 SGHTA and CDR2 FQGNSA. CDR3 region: CASSLVGSLRDNEQFF. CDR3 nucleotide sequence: TGTGCCAGCAGCTTAGTCGGCTCACTGAGGGACAATGAGCAGTTCTTC.

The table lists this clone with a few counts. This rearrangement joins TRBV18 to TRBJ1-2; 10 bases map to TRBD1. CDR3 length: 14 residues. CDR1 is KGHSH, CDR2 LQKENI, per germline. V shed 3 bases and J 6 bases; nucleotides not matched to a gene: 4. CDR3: CASSPGQGTDGYTF. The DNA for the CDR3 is TGTGCCAGCTCACCGGGACAGGGGACGGATGGCTACACCTTC.

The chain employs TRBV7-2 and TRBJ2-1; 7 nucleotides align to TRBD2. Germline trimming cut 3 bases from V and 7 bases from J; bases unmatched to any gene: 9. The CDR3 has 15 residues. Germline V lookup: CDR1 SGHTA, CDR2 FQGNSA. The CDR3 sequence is CASSFHSGFENEQFF. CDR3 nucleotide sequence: TGTGCCAGCAGCTTCCATAGCGGGTTTGAGAATGAGCAGTTCTTC.

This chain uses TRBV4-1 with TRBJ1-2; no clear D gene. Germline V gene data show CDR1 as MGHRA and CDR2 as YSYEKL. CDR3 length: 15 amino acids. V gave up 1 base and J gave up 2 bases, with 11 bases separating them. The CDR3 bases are TGCGCCAGCAGCCAAGCAGGCGTCCGAAACTATGGCTACACCTTC. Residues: CASSQAGVRNYGYTF.

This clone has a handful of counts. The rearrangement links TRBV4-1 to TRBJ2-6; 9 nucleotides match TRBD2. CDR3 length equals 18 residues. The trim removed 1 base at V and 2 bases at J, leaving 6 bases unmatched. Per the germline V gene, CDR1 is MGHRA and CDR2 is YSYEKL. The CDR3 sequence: CASSQGAGGIPGANVLTF. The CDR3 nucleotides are TGCGCCAGCAGCCAAGGGGCGGGGGGGATCCCTGGGGCCAACGTCCTGACTTTC.

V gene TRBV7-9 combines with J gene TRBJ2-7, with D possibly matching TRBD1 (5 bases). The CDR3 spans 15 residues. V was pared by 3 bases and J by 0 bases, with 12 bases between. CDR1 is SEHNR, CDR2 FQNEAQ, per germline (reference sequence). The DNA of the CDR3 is TGTGCCAGCAGCTTTGGCAGGGAAAGCTCCTACGAGCAGTACTTC. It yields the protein CASSFGRESSYEQYF.

CDR3 loop: CASSLGAGLVVAAGYTF. The CDR3 DNA is TGTGCCAGCAGCTTAGGGGCAGGGTTAGTGGTGGCGGCCGGGTACACCTTC. The V gene is TRBV7-2, the J gene TRBJ1-2, with a tentative D call TRBD1 (5 bases). V dropped 1 base and J dropped 11 bases, with 26 bases sitting between them. Germline CDR1 SGHTA, CDR2 FQGNSA. The CDR3 is 17 amino acids.